This T cell receptor (beta chain) was sequenced during a study of blood T cells in healthy people across ages. Combining a sample-barcoded 5' primer with a J-beta primer mix, a second PCR ran for 7 to 11 cycles. TCRdb analysed the 5' RACE reads with MiXCR anew, one entry per CDR3 protein. Of roughly 700,000 distinct CDR3 sequences listed, around half are singletons. A note on this clonotype: Its antigen is undetermined.

In germline, CDR1 is SGHAT, CDR2 FQNNGV. CDR3 length equals 13 residues. Regarding the study as a whole: Shifts in expanded clonotypes may have been confounded by donor CMV status, which was unknown.

Extracted total RNA amounted to at least 5.5 micrograms for each sample. V and J are TRBV11-2 and TRBJ2-7; D may be TRBD2 (5 bases). The tail of the sequence fits TRBJ2-5 better, so the J call may be wrong. Sample: blood. The sequence came from a woman aged 60-75 years in good health. Here the CDR3 DNA reads TGTGCCAGCAGCGCGGGTGTAAAAGAGACCCAGTACTTC. Its translation: CASSAGVKETQYF.